This TCR beta chain derives from a study of beta chain features in type 1 diabetes. Germline V lookup: CDR1 MGHDK, CDR2 SYGVNS. The V segment lost 3 bases and the J segment 1 base; nucleotides outside the gene matches: 3. This CDR3 contains 15 residues. cDNA synthesis used the whole RNA isolate, giving expressed TCRB sequences. Method: immunoSEQ multiplex PCR; TCRdb's copy keeps in-frame clones and lacks some. Counted here are about 220,000 clones, approximately 10% occurring once; the ten biggest clones make up 1% to 1.5%. As to this clone: Its specificity is unknown.

Study-wide results and limits: Cells carrying high TCR expression could end up over-represented when cDNA is sequenced. Patients with type 1 diabetes carried fewer insertions and had more deletions at their VDJ junctions. PCR may have favored shorter templates equally in patients and controls. TCRB CDR3 length was moderately but significantly reduced in all four CD4+ subsets of Type 1 diabetes patients.

Sequencing used central memory CD4+ T cells from blood. This receptor was taken from a man younger than 35 in good health. The chain carries TRBV25-1 and TRBJ2-5; TRBD2 agrees at 9 bases. The CDR3 DNA follows: TGTGCCAGCAGTGATTCTAGCGGGACCCAAGAGACCCAGTACTTC. Translated: CASSDSSGTQETQYF.